Presented here are 20 T cell receptor beta chains from one specimen sequenced in a study of beta chain features in type 1 diabetes (dated by TCRdb to the late 2010s). Study-level results and caveats: A moderate but significant shortening of TCRB CDR3 length was observed in type 1 diabetes patients in all four CD4+ subsets.

The library was built by means of the immunoSEQ multiplex PCR assay. The entire isolated RNA was reverse transcribed using the High Capacity cDNA Reverse Transcription Kit, and thus expressed TCRB transcripts were sequenced. TCRdb obtained this table from immuneACCESS and retained in-frame rearrangements with V and J assigned. These tables miss some clones; where compared with another copy, unresolved V genes account for less than half of the shortfall, and the remainder is unexplained. The sample yields 140,000 to 150,000 clones; about 13% were counted once. Of the sample, roughly 1.4% falls within the top ten clones. These receptors lack a known antigen. The specimen sequenced was central memory CD4+ T cells from blood. These receptors all come from a man between 18 and 29 years old with type 1 diabetes.

This clone was seen a handful of times. J is TRBJ1-2 and V is TRBV15, with D unclear. Germline-derived CDR1 and CDR2 are LNHNV and YYDKDF (reference sequence). V was clipped by 0 bases and J by 0 bases, with 8 bases between them. The CDR3 extends over 15 amino acids. In nucleotides, the CDR3 is TGTGCCACCAGCAGAGATTATGTAGCTAACTATGGCTACACCTTC. This gives the protein CATSRDYVANYGYTF.

This clone was seen more than once but under ten times. Different DNA sequences within this sample yield the same CDR3. The chain links TRBV28 to TRBJ1-1, with D unresolved. The CDR3 runs 11 residues. CDR1 MDHEN and CDR2 SYDVKM come from the germline V gene. The V and J ends lost 3 bases and 7 bases respectively, with 6 bases between them. The CDR3 DNA reads as TGTGCCAGCAGTTTCAACGGTGAAGCTTTCTTT. Its translation is CASSFNGEAFF.

This clone occurred a few times. The chain recombines TRBV7-2 with TRBJ1-2; 7 bases line up with TRBD1. The V and J ends lost 5 bases and 8 bases, in that order; junction bases with no gene match: 5. The CDR3 spans 12 residues. Germline-derived CDR1 and CDR2 are SGHTA and FQGNSA. The CDR3 DNA is TGTGCCAGCAGCCTACAGGGGAGCGGCTACACCTTC. Translating gives CASSLQGSGYTF.

The chain carries TRBV11-1 and TRBJ2-7; D uncertain. Germline assignment: CDR1 SGHAT and CDR2 FQDESV (reference sequence). V lost 8 bases and J lost 3, with 11 bases in between. This CDR3 is built from 12 residues. The CDR3 here is CASGAGLYEQYF. As DNA, the CDR3 is TGTGCCAGCGGCGCCGGTCTCTACGAGCAGTACTTC.

The gene calls are TRBV6-5 and TRBJ2-3, with TRBD1 matching over 7 bases. The V segment lost 9 bases and the J segment 0 bases; nucleotides outside the gene matches: 9. Germline-derived CDR1 and CDR2 are MNHEY and SVGAGI. The CDR3 covers 15 residues. This chain's CDR3 is CASNEGTVSTDTQYF. CDR3 nucleotide sequence: TGTGCCAGTAACGAAGGGACAGTTAGCACAGATACGCAGTATTTT.

The V call is TRBV28, the J call TRBJ2-2; D gene unclear. This CDR3 is 14 amino acids long. V lost 7 bases to trimming and J lost 4 bases, with 13 bases between them. Germline V gene lookup returns CDR1 MDHEN and CDR2 SYDVKM. The CDR3 sequence: CASNPAGSTGELFF. CDR3 bases: TGTGCCAGCAACCCGGCCGGTAGCACCGGGGAGCTGTTTTTT.

The V call is TRBV9, the J call TRBJ1-3; D is uncertain. Germline V lookup: CDR1 SGDLS, CDR2 YYNGEE. Trimming cost V 3 bases and J 0 bases, with 10 bases left between them. The CDR3 contains 15 residues. In nucleotides, the CDR3 is TGTGCCAGCAGCGCCAGAAGCTTCTCTGGAAACACCATATATTTT. Its protein product is CASSARSFSGNTIYF.

V is TRBV5-1 and J is TRBJ2-7; 8 nucleotides match TRBD1. The V gene's germline CDR1 is SGHRS and CDR2 YFSETQ. Germline trimming cut 1 base from V and 3 bases from J; bases unmatched to any gene: 3. This CDR3 comprises 14 residues. CDR3 region: CASSLWDRSYEQYF. CDR3 DNA sequence: TGCGCCAGCAGCTTGTGGGACAGGAGCTACGAGCAGTACTTC.

The CDR3 sequence is CASSLVGREAYEQYF. The CDR3 nucleotides read TGTGCCAGCAGCTTAGTTGGCAGGGAAGCCTACGAGCAGTACTTC. V gene TRBV13 combines with J gene TRBJ2-7, with TRBD1 as a possible D gene (5 bases). From germline, CDR1 is PRHDT and CDR2 FYEKMQ (reference sequence). Deletions cut 1 base from V and 2 bases from J, with 12 bases between. CDR3 length equals 15 residues.

The rearrangement joins TRBV5-8 to TRBJ2-7, with D perhaps being TRBD1 or TRBD2 (6 bases each). Germline V gives CDR1 SGHTS, CDR2 YDEGEE. The CDR3 covers 15 residues. Trimming cost V 6 bases and J 3 bases, with 19 bases left between them. CDR3 sequence: CASKPWGDTGYEQYF. Written as DNA, the CDR3 is TGTGCCAGCAAACCATGGGGGGACACCGGCTACGAGCAGTACTTC.

The chain joins TRBV13 to TRBJ1-2; no firm D call. Germline assignment: CDR1 PRHDT and CDR2 FYEKMQ (reference sequence). This CDR3 spans 15 amino acids. V lost 3 bases and J lost 0, with 11 bases in between. CDR3 sequence reads: CASSFSGVPNYGYTF. As DNA, the CDR3 is TGTGCCAGCAGCTTTAGTGGGGTCCCTAACTATGGCTACACCTTC.

This clone was seen a few times. The chain uses TRBV5-4 and TRBJ2-5, with a possible D match to TRBD1 (6 bases). The CDR3 has 15 residues. Germline CDR1 SGHNT, CDR2 YYREEE (reference sequence). The V end was cut by 3 bases, the J end by 2 bases, with 14 bases between. CDR3 sequence (DNA): TGTGCCAGCAGCTCCACACAGGGAACACAAGAGACCCAGTACTTC. Translation gives CASSSTQGTQETQYF.

This clone was detected a few times. In DNA, the CDR3 is TGTGCCAGCAGTTCAGGCGGGGAGCTGTTTTTT. The encoded protein is CASSSGGELFF. The chain uses TRBV27 and TRBJ2-2; D is undetermined. Germline values: CDR1 MNHEY, CDR2 SMNVEV (reference sequence). CDR3 size: 11 residues. The V end lost 4 bases, the J end lost 7 bases, and 4 bases lay between the germline ends.

In its sample, this clone was seen many times. This rearrangement joins TRBV28 to TRBJ1-1; D perhaps matches TRBD1 (5 bases). Germline-derived CDR1 and CDR2 are MDHEN and SYDVKM. The V and J ends lost 5 bases and 3 bases respectively, with 19 bases between them. The CDR3 covers 16 residues. CDR3 region: CASSPPPQGGYTEAFF. The CDR3 region has the DNA TGTGCCAGCAGTCCACCCCCGCAGGGCGGGTACACTGAAGCTTTCTTT. Drawing the rest from reference TRBV28 and TRBJ1-1, the complete variable domain is DVKVTQSSRYLVKRTGEKVFLECVQDMDHENMFWYRQDPGLGLRLIYFSYDVKMKEKGDIPEGYSVSREKKERFSLILESASTNQTSMYLCASSPPPQGGYTEAFFGQGTRLTVV.

The gene calls are TRBV14 and TRBJ1-1; perhaps TRBD1 as D (6 bases). The CDR3 runs 14 residues. The ends were cut back, 4 bases at V and 8 bases at J, with 17 bases in the middle. CDR1 is SGHDN and CDR2 is FVKESK in the germline V gene. CDR3 protein: CASSPWGRDKEAFF. CDR3 coding DNA: TGTGCCAGCAGCCCTTGGGGGAGGGACAAGGAAGCTTTCTTT.

The sample holds a few counts of this clone. The J gene is TRBJ2-5, the V gene TRBV30; 10 bases match TRBD1. V lost 3 bases to trimming and J lost 5 bases; unmatched junction nucleotides: 3. CDR3 size: 13 residues. From germline, CDR1 is GTSNPN and CDR2 SVGIG (reference sequence). The CDR3 protein is CAWSGDRGETQYF. The CDR3 nucleotides read TGTGCCTGGAGCGGGGACAGGGGTGAGACCCAGTACTTC.

This chain links TRBV6-4 with TRBJ2-5, with 9 bases identical to TRBD1. The V gene's germline CDR1 is MRHNA and CDR2 SNTAGT. V was pared by 6 bases and J by 4 bases, with 9 bases of the junction left unmatched. There are 15 residues in the CDR3. The CDR3 nucleotides are TGTGCCAGCAGCCCCGGACAGGGGAACGGAGAGACCCAGTACTTC. Translating it yields CASSPGQGNGETQYF.

The DNA for the CDR3 is TGTGCCAGCAGCTGGGCGACCCCGGGACGAAAAGGCGAGCAGTACTTC. Translating gives CASSWATPGRKGEQYF. V usage is TRBV5-5 and J usage is TRBJ2-7, with D possibly called TRBD1 or TRBD2 (5 bases each). This CDR3 has 16 amino acids. Trimming cost V 3 bases and J 6 bases, with 22 bases left between them. Germline CDR1 and CDR2: SGHKS and YYEKEE (reference sequence). The full variable domain, its missing parts supplied by reference TRBV5-5 and TRBJ2-7, is DAGVTQSPTHLIKTRGQQVTLRCSPISGHKSVSWYQQVLGQGPQFIFQYYEKEERGRGNFPDRFSARQFPNYSSELNVNALLLGDSALYLCASSWATPGRKGEQYFGPGTRLTVT.

This clone was observed a few times. The chain links TRBV2 to TRBJ1-1, with D tentatively TRBD1 (5 bases). This CDR3 comprises 16 residues. Germline CDR1 reads SNHLY; CDR2 reads FYNNEI. Trimming pared 2 bases from V and 1 base from J, leaving 14 bases between. CDR3 protein: CASSEIFGTENTEAFF. The CDR3 nucleotides read TGTGCCAGCAGTGAAATCTTCGGGACGGAGAACACTGAAGCTTTCTTT.

This clone was counted between two and nine times. The chain joins TRBV19 to TRBJ1-3, with a weak D call TRBD1 (5 bases). Germline lookup yields CDR1 LNHDA and CDR2 SQIVND (reference sequence). This CDR3 region has 12 residues. V dropped 8 bases and J dropped 1 base, with 6 bases sitting between them. The chain's CDR3 is CASGASGNTIYF. CDR3 coding DNA: TGTGCCAGTGGGGCTTCTGGAAACACCATATATTTT.